This TCR beta chain stems from a study of blood T cell repertoires in COVID-19. For the study at large: COVID-19 samples from acute and convalescent phases originated in the United States, Italy and Spain.

Authors' analysis steps: The authors estimated nucleated cell counts from reference gene primer amplification. The repertoire was sequenced with immunoSEQ multiplex PCR; TCRdb's copy has only in-frame clones and lacks some. V, J and clone size reflect that table, while D and trimming were determined from the DNA. Of about 240,000 clones in the sample, roughly four fifths were seen once. Germline V lookup: CDR1 MGHDK, CDR2 SYGVNS. This CDR3 region has 17 residues. V shed 2 bases, J shed 0 bases, and the junction held 7 bases outside the gene matches. Patients of the Seattle cohort, enrolled during active infection, were followed longitudinally.

Sample: peripheral blood. The chain links TRBV25-1 to TRBJ2-5; TRBD2 agrees at 9 bases. This receptor was obtained from a woman older than 75 with COVID-19, enrolled during active disease. The DNA of the CDR3 is TGTGCCAGCAGTGAAGGAAGACTAGCGGCGTACCAAGAGACCCAGTACTTC. This translates into CASSEGRLAAYQETQYF.